A selection of T cell receptor beta chains follows, all from one sample in a study. In TCRdb, the 5' RACE reads were re-called with MiXCR into one record per CDR3 protein. The table lists tens of thousands of distinct CDR3 sequences, more than 25% of them singletons, with under 2.5% in the top ten. Input material: naive CD4+ T cells sorted from blood. The receptors originated from a female donor with breast cancer. Each CDR3 is given with its conserved first and last residue. Each record gives: J gene, CDR3 length, V gene, D gene, CDR3 protein. The D gene is left open where the match is weak.

>TRBJ1-6|15|TRBV30|NA
CAWLPWDGHNSPLHF
>TRBJ2-2|15|TRBV7-8|TRBD2
CASSERGGYTGELFF
>TRBJ1-1|16|TRBV6-1|NA
CASSEVGSVSNTEAFF
>TRBJ1-4|13|TRBV4-1|TRBD1
CASSYDRAGKLFF
>TRBJ1-5|13|TRBV2|NA
CASSEWVRQPQHF
>TRBJ1-2|14|TRBV5-6|NA
CASSLDRQIYGYTF
>TRBJ2-3|15|TRBV11-3|TRBD2
CASSLAGGNTDTQYF
>TRBJ1-6|17|TRBV7-9|NA
CASSLAAAGVYNSPLHF
>TRBJ1-6|14|TRBV5-1|NA
CASSLDRWDSPLHF
>TRBJ2-3|16|TRBV9|NA
CASSVDRTASTDTQYF
>TRBJ1-1|14|TRBV10-3|NA
CATWTGTANTEAFF
>TRBJ2-7|16|TRBV28|TRBD2
CASSELSGGASYEQYF
>TRBJ1-2|13|TRBV7-2|NA
CASSSGQNYGYTF
>TRBJ2-7|16|TRBV14|NA
CASSPTYSGPSYEQYF
>TRBJ2-1|16|TRBV18|NA
CASSPKGVGSNNEQFF
>TRBJ2-7|15|TRBV6-1|TRBD1
CASSRQGAFAYEQYF
>TRBJ2-5|15|TRBV7-9|TRBD2
CASSVGTRGGETQYF
>TRBJ1-6|13|TRBV14|NA
CASSQVGPSPLHF
>TRBJ2-7|17|TRBV7-9|TRBD2
CASSVAGTSGRAYEQYF
>TRBJ1-6|16|TRBV7-2|NA
CASSLFRGFYNSPLHF
>TRBJ1-1|15|TRBV18|NA
CASSPSKQGDTEAFF
>TRBJ2-1|12|TRBV7-2|NA
CASDEGRYEQFF
>TRBJ2-1|16|TRBV5-1|TRBD1
CASSLEAGQGYNEQFF
>TRBJ2-2|15|TRBV5-5|TRBD1
CASSTTGVGTGELFF
>TRBJ2-1|14|TRBV7-2|NA
CASSFRDHYNEQFF
>TRBJ1-5|19|TRBV24-1|TRBD1
CATSDLPYDRGRSNQPQHF
>TRBJ1-5|16|TRBV24-1|NA
CATSAGREGSNQPQHF
>TRBJ1-2|13|TRBV7-3|NA
CASSFETNYGYTF
>TRBJ1-2|15|TRBV6-5|TRBD1
CAGSAGGELNYGYTF
>TRBJ2-4|14|TRBV19|NA
CASSIRGRVDIQYF
>TRBJ1-6|15|TRBV12-3/TRBV12-4|TRBD1
CASSFRTGGSSPLHF
>TRBJ1-2|13|TRBV6-5|NA
CASSVSYTFGYTF
>TRBJ1-2|13|TRBV28|TRBD1
CASSLPGTVGYTF
>TRBJ2-5|15|TRBV9|TRBD2
CASSVGPSGEETQYF
>TRBJ2-1|14|TRBV20-1|NA
CSAPTESKLNEQFF
>TRBJ2-5|14|TRBV6-1|TRBD2
CTSSEGRGRETQYF
>TRBJ1-5|15|TRBV27|NA
CASSLSQYSAQPQHF
>TRBJ1-3|16|TRBV20-1|TRBD1
CSADYRGDSSGNTIYF
>TRBJ1-2|13|TRBV10-3|TRBD1
CAISERQGGGYTF
>TRBJ2-5|13|TRBV6-2/TRBV6-3|NA
CASSTRMEETQYF
>TRBJ2-1|16|TRBV3-1|TRBD2
CASSQTFGGGEWEQFF
>TRBJ2-7|13|TRBV7-2|NA
CASSSGVGYEQCF
>TRBJ1-4|15|TRBV5-1|NA
CASSPQAALNEKLFF
>TRBJ2-7|14|TRBV12-3/TRBV12-4|NA
CASSLPAMTYEQYF
>TRBJ2-1|14|TRBV7-3|NA
CASSSRDSYNEQFF
>TRBJ2-6|20|TRBV15|NA
CATSRYKWTATISGANVLTF
>TRBJ2-3|16|TRBV5-4|TRBD2
CASSPTSGVSTDTQYF